The T cell receptor beta chain described here comes from a study of OX40 agonist ivuxolimab in advanced cancers. As for the study more broadly: The costimulatory receptor OX40 (CD134) was targeted by ivuxolimab, a fully human IgG2 agonistic monoclonal antibody. Intravenous ivuxolimab was administered to patients every 2 weeks at six dose levels: 0.01, 0.1, 0.3, 1.5, 3 and 10 mg/kg. Among the roughly 54 dose-escalation patients, 19 had hepatocellular carcinoma, about 15 melanoma, 9 renal cell carcinoma and 9 head and neck cancer. The dose-escalation cohort was 82.7% male with a mean age of approximately 59 years, ranging from about 23 to 85. Prior anti-PD-1, anti-PD-L1 or anti-CTLA-4 therapy was permitted, and checkpoint inhibitors had been received by roughly 40% of dose-escalation patients. Partial responses occurred in three dose-escalation patients: two with cutaneous melanoma and one with hepatocellular carcinoma. The point of sequencing TCRbeta in the periphery was to test whether ivuxolimab changed TCR sequence diversity and drove clonal T-cell expansion. The paper describes the monotherapy dose-escalation part (N of about 47 patients) of the phase I trial of ivuxolimab.

The trial excluded patients who had a history of autoimmune disease or who were on systemic immunosuppression. Peripheral blood for TCR sequencing was collected from all dose cohorts at baseline, on cycle 4 day 1, and on cycle 7 day 1. The samples were drawn from a first-in-human, open-label, multicenter phase I dose-escalation trial of ivuxolimab. The trial enrolled adults with locally advanced or metastatic head and neck squamous cell, hepatocellular, melanoma or renal cell carcinoma. Before TCR sequencing, CD4+ T cells and CD8+ T cells from peripheral blood were sorted into separate populations. Genomic DNA was extracted from sorted cells for sequencing of the TCRbeta CDR3 region. The immunoSEQ Assay was used for sequencing of TCRbeta CDR3 regions. TCRdb obtained this table from immuneACCESS and retained in-frame rearrangements with V and J assigned. These tables miss some clones; where compared with another copy, unresolved V genes account for less than half of the shortfall, and the remainder is unexplained. The sample includes 35,000 to 45,000 clones, with 70% to 85% observed a single time. In total, the top ten clones hold less than 30% of the sample.

What the study reported, not specific to this receptor: Which antigens the clonally expanded peripheral T cells were specific for was not determined. In the 0.1-3.0 mg/kg groups, partial responders were among the patients with the lowest normalized peripheral clonal expansion, particularly in CD8+ T cells. Low levels of normalized T-cell clonal expansion were also shown by some nonresponding patients. At doses of 0.1 to 3.0 mg/kg, clonal expansion of both CD4+ and CD8+ blood T cells was observed from baseline to week 6. After ivuxolimab, more expanded clones were found on average in CD8+ T cells than in CD4+ T cells.

This clone is regarded as large (0.1 to 1%). Its antigen target is currently unknown. Base-call qualities are not available, and no considerably larger clone is one nucleotide away. CDR1 and CDR2 (SEHNR, FQNEAQ) derive from the germline V gene (reference sequence). From the cysteine through the phenylalanine, the CDR3 covers 16 amino acids. Only the CDR3 DNA stays, 48 bases, in frame from base 1. A distance of 10 bases separates the germline ends of V and J, which lose 2 bases and 0 bases respectively. The receptor was derived from an adult with an advanced solid tumor such as melanoma, head and neck, liver or kidney cancer. This sample comprised CD4+ or CD8+ T cells sorted from blood, obtained in a trial of the OX40 agonist ivuxolimab. In this chain, TRBV7-9 is recombined with TRBJ1-4; the D segment cannot be called with confidence. Here the CDR3 is given as CASSLNRGPTNEKLFF. Here is the DNA: TGTGCCAGCAGCTTAAACCGAGGCCCAACTAATGAAAAACTGTTTTTT.